This entry is about one T cell receptor (beta chain). The record originates from a study of shared clonotypes between healthy human individuals. Per germline, CDR1 SGHKS and CDR2 YYEKEE (reference sequence). This CDR3 region has 17 residues. The trim removed 3 bases at V and 6 bases at J, leaving 14 bases unmatched. The method was immunoSEQ multiplex PCR; TCRdb's version includes in-frame clones alone and lacks a portion of them. This sample yields 2,500,000 or so clones, of which 85% to 95% are seen a single time; around 0.4% belongs to the top ten. Donors comprised only Caucasian adults living in Nashville, Tennessee.

The sequence came from a young man in good health. Some clones in this sample may be carry-over from other donors' samples. Sequencing used naive CD4+ T cells from PBMCs. Subset meaning: CD45RA+ positively selected. The chain is built from TRBV5-5 and TRBJ2-7, with 11 bases matching TRBD1. The CDR3 here is CASSWRPLDRGLAEQYF. CDR3 nucleotide sequence: TGTGCCAGCAGCTGGAGGCCATTGGACAGGGGGCTTGCCGAGCAGTACTTC.